Given below is one TCR beta chain in context. This clonotype was detected many times. There is no known antigen for this receptor. No much larger clone is present one base from it, and per-base qualities are unavailable. The data derive from a study of human T cells and chemical hapten exposure (dated by TCRdb to the early 2020s). For the wider study: For sensitization, 2% DPC in acetone was applied to a roughly 2 cm by roughly 2 cm area of upper inner arm skin. Patients additionally received weekly therapeutic DPC doses to the scalp throughout the approximately 24-week study period. Patch testing was performed on the upper back with Finn chambers containing 0.01% DPC, and the patch tests were scored after 6 days according to International Contact Dermatitis Research Group standards. Most of the patients in the cohort were female, and the cohort covered alopecia areata with under or over 50% scalp involvement, alopecia totalis and alopecia universalis. Libraries were pooled for sequencing, and variation in per-sample TCR yields was attributed mainly to small differences in library volumes within the pool. The study tracked peripheral blood TCR repertoire changes in vivo during primary and secondary sensitization to the hapten diphenylcyclopropenone (DPC) in alopecia patients. Blood was sampled from patients pre-sensitization (week 0) and at 2, 6 and about 24 weeks after DPC sensitization. Around 30 alopecia patients provided blood for TCR sequencing at one to four time points (pre-sensitization, 2, 6 and 24 weeks). Points the paper makes about the study in general: Expanded TCRs formed significantly more large CDR3 similarity clusters than pre-sensitization or healthy control sets, consistent with antigen-driven responses. No change with DPC sensitization was found in the number of TCRs above 1 in 1000 frequency, and no evidence of global repertoire structure alterations was found. After repeated subsampling, changes were observed in the strength of the expansion versus patch-test correlation and in the threshold at which the correlation became significant. All patients had alopecia, a presumed autoimmune disease, so their immune response might differ from that of healthy individuals. A positive correlation was found between the number of PT1 expanded TCRs and patch test score, with significance reached at thresholds 8, 16 and 32 but not 4.

The sample's time point label, in plain terms: pre-sensitization, week 0. The treatment or condition label here, explained by the study, means: therapeutic diphenylcyclopropenone sensitization with weekly scalp DPC. Blood at each patch-test visit was drawn before the patch test was applied. To be eligible, patients had to be aged 18 to 70, diagnosed with alopecia and judged suitable for DPC therapy, while pregnant patients were excluded. Total RNA was extracted from unfractionated whole blood collected in Tempus Blood RNA tubes. Receptors were amplified or captured by RACE. The sequencer was a NextSeq 500. During library preparation, unique molecular identifiers were attached to individual cDNA molecules so that TCRs could be counted quantitatively and reproducibly. Each blood RNA sample was used to sequence both TCR alpha and TCR beta chains. On the study's bioinformatics: The median number of TCRs per sample was over 95,000, ranging from roughly 23,224 to 690,600. V, J and CDR3 annotation of the TCR reads was carried out using the Decombinator software suite. Every sample was subsampled to the same number of TCRs (28,000) for the PS versus PT1 abundance plots. Expanded TCRs were defined as absent before sensitization and observed at least eight times at the 2-week time point. In TCRdb, the public reads were trimmed at Q25 with fastp and aligned with MiXCR, with productive beta chains retained. When rows share a CDR3 protein, they turn into one entry using the most common DNA and genes. The authors' filters were not applied to this entry. In all, the sample holds more than 75,000 distinct CDR3 sequences, and roughly 8.8% of those were seen once. The ten biggest clones cover around 3.6% of the sample.

This sample comprised whole blood, obtained in connection with sensitization to the hapten diphenylcyclopropenone (DPC). The clonotype was recovered from a woman between 40 and 50 years old with alopecia areata. Some clones in this sample may be carry-over from other donors' samples.

The CDR3 corresponds to CASSQGAQDTQYF. In nucleotide form, the sequence is TGTGCCAGCAGCCAAGGGGCCCAAGATACGCAGTATTTT. The chain was built from TRBV3-1 and TRBJ2-3, with the D gene too uncertain to name. The cysteine opens and the phenylalanine closes a CDR3 of 13 amino acids. The read is trimmed to its CDR3 DNA, 39 bases read in frame from base 1. V drops 1 base and J drops 5 bases, leaving 7 bases in between. As encoded in the germline V gene (reference sequence), CDR1 is LGHDT while CDR2 is YNNKEL.